The 5 T cell receptor beta chains reported below all come from one sample, sequenced in a study of cytomegalovirus exposure and HLA in healthy donors. The protocol was immunoSEQ multiplex PCR, while the TCRdb copy is restricted to in-frame clones and leaves out a portion. The sample includes 110,000 to 150,000 clones, roughly 92% of them seen just once. Sequenced material: PBMCs. The origin of the receptors is a man aged 18 to 35 in good health and CMV-seronegative.

The rearrangement joins TRBV4-1 to TRBJ2-5; 7 nucleotides agree with TRBD2. Germline loops: CDR1 MGHRA, CDR2 YSYEKL. This CDR3 is 16 amino acids long. With 0 bases clipped from V and 5 bases from J, the junction kept 9 bases outside the gene matches. The CDR3 DNA is TGCGCCAGCAGCCAAGAGGAGGGAGGGGTTAAGGAGACCCAGTACTTC. This encodes CASSQEEGGVKETQYF.

V is TRBV4-2 and J is TRBJ2-7, with 8 bases matching TRBD1. Germline loops: CDR1 LGHNA, CDR2 YNFKEQ. V trimming: 2 bases; J trimming: 0 bases; junction bases outside the gene matches: 6. This CDR3 spans 16 amino acids. The CDR3 nucleotides are TGTGCCAGCAGCCAAAGGTGGGACAGGAGCTCCTACGAGCAGTACTTC. This sequence encodes CASSQRWDRSSYEQYF.

The V and J genes are TRBV18 and TRBJ1-4; D is uncertain. Trimming removed 2 bases from V and 5 bases from J, with 12 bases in between. Germline values: CDR1 KGHSH, CDR2 LQKENI. This CDR3 contains 15 residues. CDR3 bases: TGTGCCAGCTCACCATTGCAGGTTGAAAATGAAAAACTGTTTTTT. It translates to CASSPLQVENEKLFF.

The V and J genes are TRBV19 and TRBJ2-7; no clear D. The CDR3 length is 17 residues. Germline CDR1 reads LNHDA; CDR2 reads SQIVND (reference sequence). Between the trimmed V and J ends, which lost 2 bases and 6 bases, there was a span of 23 bases. CDR3 nucleotides: TGTGCCAGTAGTATATTTTCGCGGCTCCAAAGAGAGAGCGAGCAGTACTTC. As protein: CASSIFSRLQRESEQYF.

The chain joins TRBV10-1 to TRBJ2-7, with 8 bases identical to TRBD2. Germline loops: CDR1 WNHNN, CDR2 SYGVQD (reference sequence). The CDR3 contains 13 residues. J gave up 2 bases and V 10 bases, and 7 bases lay outside the gene matches. CDR3 residues: CAIPAGDPYEQYF. The CDR3 DNA is TGCGCCATACCAGCGGGGGATCCCTACGAGCAGTACTTC.